One and the same sample provided the 25 T cell receptor beta chains below, sequenced in a study of vaccination and CD4 T cells after COVID-19. No antigen has been assigned to these receptors. Treatment noted: roughly ten-day PBMC culture with coronavirus spike peptide pools or control peptides (ViraFEST assay). The Oncomine TCR Beta short-read assay was applied to DNA of cultured CD4+ T cells. TCRdb passed the PCR reads through MiXCR, listing each CDR3 protein once. The sample lists 4,500 to 6,000 distinct CDR3 sequences; around 64% were seen once. Sequencing input: CD4+ T cells from blood, cultured in vitro. These receptors originate from a human donor who had recovered from COVID-19.

The chain is built from TRBV4-1 and TRBJ1-6; tentative D call: TRBD1 (5 bases). Germline V gene sequence: CDR1 MGHRA, CDR2 YSYEKL. Deletions cut 3 bases from V and 8 bases from J, with 17 bases between. The CDR3 runs to 16 residues. The CDR3 DNA is TGCGCCAGCAGCCAGAGACAGAACAGTGGCGATTCACCCCTCCACTTT. It is translated as CASSQRQNSGDSPLHF.

The chain links TRBV20-1 to TRBJ2-1, with D unclear. V was shortened by 3 bases and J by 1 base, with 16 bases between the two germline ends. This CDR3 region has 16 residues. Germline V gene sequence: CDR1 DFQATT, CDR2 SNEGSKA (reference sequence). The chain's CDR3 is CSASPSLATSYNEQFF. In nucleotides, the CDR3 is TGCAGTGCTAGCCCCTCGTTGGCTACATCCTACAATGAGCAGTTCTTC.

This clonotype was seen just once. This chain joins TRBV25-1 and TRBJ1-6; 11 nucleotides align to TRBD1. Looked up from germline, CDR1 is MGHDK and CDR2 is SYGVNS. V was clipped by 7 bases and J by 9 bases; unmatched bases: 2. The CDR3 consists of 13 residues. The CDR3: CASTGTGGSPLHF. CDR3 DNA: TGTGCCAGCACCGGGACAGGGGGTTCACCCCTCCACTTT. Combining the CDR3 with reference TRBV25-1 and TRBJ1-6 gives the whole variable domain EADIYQTPRYLVIGTGKKITLECSQTMGHDKMYWYQQDPGMELHLIHYSYGVNSTEKGDLSSESTVSRIRTEHFPLTLESARPSHTSQYLCASTGTGGSPLHFGNGTRLTVT.

This rearrangement joins TRBV7-9 to TRBJ2-1; D remains ambiguous. V was clipped by 3 bases and J by 9 bases, with 9 bases between them. Germline assignment: CDR1 SEHNR and CDR2 FQNEAQ (reference sequence). The CDR3 totals 12 residues. The CDR3: CASSFRASEQFF. The CDR3 DNA follows: TGTGCCAGCAGCTTCCGAGCTAGTGAGCAGTTCTTC.

The rearrangement uses TRBV20-1 and TRBJ2-3; TRBD2 agrees at 7 bases. Germline CDR1 is DFQATT and CDR2 is SNEGSKA (reference sequence). The CDR3 is made up of 16 amino acids. Unmatched junction bases numbered 10, after V lost 0 bases and J lost 4 bases. The CDR3 DNA follows: TGCAGTGCTAGAGATCCCGGGGGGTACGTCGCAGATACGCAGTATTTT. It codes for CSARDPGGYVADTQYF.

V is TRBV6-1 and J is TRBJ1-5; no firm D call. CDR1 MNHNS and CDR2 SASEGT come from the germline V gene. This CDR3 contains 11 residues. V gave up 6 bases and J gave up 10 bases, with 10 bases separating them. DNA of the CDR3: TGTGCCAGCAGACACAGCTCCCCCCAGCATTTT. Protein product: CASRHSSPQHF.

For the CDR3, the DNA is TGTGCCAGCAGCGGAGGTGGGCCCCCGTATCGCTACACCTTC. Translation gives CASSGGGPPYRYTF. This chain joins TRBV7-3 and TRBJ1-2; no clear D gene. V was shortened by 5 bases and J by 9 bases, with 19 bases between the two germline ends. Germline V lookup: CDR1 SGHTA, CDR2 FQGTGA. The length of the CDR3 is 14 residues. The variable domain in full, with the rest retrieved from reference TRBV7-3 and TRBJ1-2, is GAGVSQTPSNKVTEKGKYVELRCDPISGHTALYWYRQSLGQGPEFLIYFQGTGAADDSGLPNDRFFAVRPEGSVSTLKIQRTERGDSAVYLCASSGGGPPYRYTFGSGTRLTVV.

The rearrangement uses TRBV7-2 and TRBJ2-7; 9 nucleotides align to TRBD1. This CDR3 contains 15 residues. J gave up 1 base and V 5 bases, and 6 bases lay outside the gene matches. Germline CDR1 is SGHTA and CDR2 is FQGNSA. CDR3 sequence: CASSADRGYSYEQYF. The CDR3 DNA reads TGTGCCAGCAGCGCGGACAGGGGCTATTCCTACGAGCAGTACTTC.

CDR3 amino acids: CSAPSWAGFDGYTF. CDR3 sequence (DNA): TGCAGTGCGCCCTCCTGGGCAGGGTTCGATGGCTACACCTTC. The chain has TRBV20-1 and TRBJ1-2; possibly TRBD1 for D (5 bases). CDR1 DFQATT and CDR2 SNEGSKA come from the germline V gene (reference sequence). The CDR3 is 14 residues long. Between the trimmed V and J ends, which lost 6 bases and 6 bases, there was a span of 20 bases.

The rearrangement uses TRBV20-1 and TRBJ2-7; 9 bases fit TRBD2. Germline trimming cut 0 bases from V and 3 bases from J; bases unmatched to any gene: 6. Germline CDR1 and CDR2: DFQATT and SNEGSKA (reference sequence). CDR3 length equals 15 residues. The CDR3 sequence is CSARDRLAGIYEQYF. The CDR3, as DNA: TGCAGTGCTAGAGATCGTCTAGCGGGAATCTACGAGCAGTACTTC.

The V and J genes are TRBV20-1 and TRBJ1-5; D is undetermined. From germline, CDR1 is DFQATT and CDR2 SNEGSKA (reference sequence). Trimming shortened V by 2 bases and J by 2 bases, and 10 bases separated the two germline ends. The CDR3 is 14 amino acids. The CDR3 protein is CSARRDWGNQPQHF. CDR3 coding DNA: TGCAGTGCTAGAAGAGACTGGGGCAATCAGCCCCAGCATTTT.

This chain links TRBV6-2 or TRBV6-3 with TRBJ2-1, with 14 bases matching TRBD2. From germline, CDR1 is MNHEY and CDR2 SVGEGT. V lost 5 bases and J lost 5; bases outside the gene matches: 8. This CDR3 has 17 amino acids. Here the CDR3 reads CASSDGTSGSFNNEQFF. The DNA for the CDR3 is TGTGCCAGCAGTGACGGGACTAGCGGGAGCTTCAACAATGAGCAGTTCTTC.

CDR3 protein: CASNLRDRGDTQYF. The CDR3 DNA reads as TGTGCCTCAAATCTCCGGGACAGGGGGGATACGCAGTATTTT. V gene TRBV30 combines with J gene TRBJ2-3; 11 bases match TRBD1. CDR3 size: 14 residues. Unmatched junction bases numbered 9, after V lost 7 bases and J lost 6 bases. CDR1 and CDR2 (germline): GTSNPN, SVGIG (reference sequence).

The rearrangement joins TRBV24-1 to TRBJ2-3, with D uncertain. CDR1 is KGHDR and CDR2 is SFDVKD in the germline V gene. The CDR3 is 15 residues long. Trimming took off 1 base at V and 2 bases at J, with 9 bases between the two ends. Here the CDR3 reads CATSDFGLHTDTQYF. As DNA, the CDR3 is TGTGCCACCAGTGATTTTGGGCTCCACACAGATACGCAGTATTTT.

The V and J genes are TRBV6-1 and TRBJ1-2; no reliable D call. Trimming stripped 4 bases from V and 3 bases from J, with 9 bases between. The CDR3 length is 13 residues. Germline CDR1 reads MNHNS; CDR2 reads SASEGT. DNA for the CDR3: TGTGCCAGCAGTGTTGACCGTGACTATGGCTACACCTTC. Translated: CASSVDRDYGYTF.

This chain joins TRBV18 and TRBJ2-1; the D call may be TRBD1 or TRBD2 (5 bases each). The CDR3 loop spans 16 amino acids. V lost 6 bases and J 5 bases, leaving 20 bases between the germline ends. Per germline, CDR1 KGHSH and CDR2 LQKENI. The CDR3 here is CASSSQTGTQNNEQFF. The CDR3, as DNA: TGTGCCAGCTCCTCTCAGACCGGGACCCAAAACAATGAGCAGTTCTTC. Using reference TRBV18 and TRBJ2-1 for the parts outside the CDR3, the full variable domain is NAGVMQNPRHLVRRRGQEARLRCSPMKGHSHVYWYRQLPEEGLKFMVYLQKENIIDESGMPKERFSAEFPKEGPSILRIQQVVRGDSAAYFCASSSQTGTQNNEQFFGPGTRLTVL.

This clonotype has only one observation. The chain couples TRBV6-1 to TRBJ1-1; maybe TRBD1 (5 bases). Germline CDR1 reads MNHNS; CDR2 reads SASEGT. The CDR3 consists of 13 residues. V lost 5 bases and J 4 bases, leaving 11 bases between the germline ends. CDR3: CASSMGGGTEAFF. CDR3 in DNA: TGTGCCAGCAGTATGGGGGGGGGCACTGAAGCTTTCTTT.

This clonotype was counted a few times. CDR3 in amino acids: CSATYDRGDYGYTF. In nucleotides, the CDR3 is TGCAGTGCTACCTACGACAGGGGCGACTATGGCTACACCTTC. This chain joins TRBV20-1 and TRBJ1-2; 8 bases agree with TRBD1. V was pared by 4 bases and J by 3 bases, with 7 bases of the junction left unmatched. CDR1 is DFQATT and CDR2 is SNEGSKA in the germline V gene (reference sequence). This CDR3 spans 14 amino acids.

This clonotype appeared once. The chain has TRBV19 and TRBJ2-5, with TRBD2 matching 7 bases. The CDR3 covers 15 residues. The V gene end was trimmed by 5 bases and the J gene end by 3 bases; junction bases not matched to a gene: 9. Germline CDR1 reads LNHDA; CDR2 reads SQIVND (reference sequence). CDR3 protein: CASSPGWAGEETQYF. The CDR3 region has the DNA TGTGCCAGTAGTCCAGGGTGGGCGGGGGAAGAGACCCAGTACTTC.

This clonotype was recorded a few times. The gene calls are TRBV20-1 and TRBJ1-6; D uncertain. The germline CDR1 and CDR2 sequences are DFQATT and SNEGSKA (reference sequence). V lost 0 bases and J 11 bases, leaving 5 bases between the germline ends. This CDR3 spans 11 amino acids. CDR3 in amino acids: CSARDYPPLHF. The CDR3 nucleotides read TGCAGTGCTAGAGATTATCCACCCCTCCACTTT.

This clonotype was counted once. The V and J genes are TRBV29-1 and TRBJ1-1, with D perhaps matching TRBD1 (5 bases). V lost 6 bases and J lost 5, with 13 bases in between. Germline lookup yields CDR1 SQVTM and CDR2 ANQGSEA. The CDR3 has 12 amino acids. The CDR3 here is CSVGTPLTEAFF. The CDR3 nucleotides read TGCAGCGTCGGGACCCCGCTGACTGAAGCTTTCTTT.

Of note for this clonotype: One junction end disagrees with the germline gene, perhaps due to a read error. V and J are TRBV6-1 and TRBJ2-5; 9 bases are a match to TRBD2. The length of the CDR3 is 15 residues. CDR1 and CDR2 from the germline V gene are MNHNS and SASEGT. CDR3 residues: CASTEPSGAVETQYF. For the CDR3, the DNA is TGTGCCAGCACTGAACCTAGCGGGGCTGTGGAGACCCAGTACTTC.

The genes are TRBV6-1 and TRBJ2-3, with 7 bases that match TRBD1. This CDR3 spans 14 amino acids. The ends lost 4 bases at V and 5 bases at J; junction bases unmatched: 6. Germline loops: CDR1 MNHNS, CDR2 SASEGT. The CDR3 DNA sequence: TGTGCCAGCAGTGCGACAGGGCCTAAAGATACGCAGTATTTT. Amino acids: CASSATGPKDTQYF.

The V and J genes are TRBV10-1 and TRBJ2-1; D possibly corresponds to TRBD2 (5 bases). The CDR3 totals 15 residues. Germline loops: CDR1 WNHNN, CDR2 SYGVQD (reference sequence). The V and J ends lost 4 bases and 5 bases respectively, with 15 bases between them. The CDR3 DNA sequence: TGCGCCAGCAGTGTGCGGGCGACTGGCGACAATGAGCAGTTCTTC. Translating gives CASSVRATGDNEQFF.

This clonotype was detected only a few times. The V and J genes are TRBV20-1 and TRBJ1-5; D is perhaps TRBD1 (6 bases). The CDR3 covers 16 residues. Germline assignment: CDR1 DFQATT and CDR2 SNEGSKA (reference sequence). With 4 bases removed from V and 10 bases from J, the gap between germline ends came to 26 bases. In DNA form, the CDR3 reads TGCAGTGCTACGCCAGGGAGATTGGGGGGGCGCGACCCCCAGCATTTT. As protein: CSATPGRLGGRDPQHF.